This T cell receptor beta chain was sequenced during a study of cytomegalovirus exposure and HLA in healthy donors. Across the whole study: From donors who were HLA-typed, an early data release held around 80 million unique TCRs.

It was with 60 Vbeta and 13 Jbeta primers that the PCR ran. Repertoires were generated with immunoSEQ multiplex PCR, while TCRdb's copy carries only in-frame clones and drops some. The table shows more than 120,000 clones, with roughly 80% occurring only once. Concerning this clone: Its specificity is unknown.

The CDR3 covers 17 residues. The junction had 13 bases not matched to a gene; V was cut back by 1 base and J by 6 bases. Germline loops: CDR1 SNHLY, CDR2 FYNNEI. Study findings and constraints: Available immune exposure information covered CMV serostatus only. Sequencing depth across donors, presence/absence analyses assumed, was roughly uniform. A later examination showed that TCR association rates differed by HLA locus, with DRB1 most and HLA-C fewest.

This TCR came from a woman in her thirties in good health and CMV-seronegative. The sample comprised PBMCs. The chain uses TRBV2 and TRBJ2-3; 7 positions agree with TRBD2. CDR3 in amino acids: CASSEGDLVAGADTQYF. The CDR3 DNA is TGTGCCAGCAGTGAAGGGGACCTAGTTGCGGGAGCCGATACGCAGTATTTT.